The sequence of this TCR beta chain was determined in a study of T cells in Graves' hyperthyroidism and ophthalmopathy. Study context: Peripheral blood was taken when the disease was first diagnosed, before any treatment began.

Regions amplified from RNA transcripts were the TCR beta CDR3 regions. Using the HTBI primer set, a first-round RT-PCR was run on the TCR CDR3. TCRdb used MiXCR to reprocess the multiplex PCR reads, holding one entry per CDR3 protein. Of more than 500,000 distinct CDR3 sequences detected, 15% to 20% appear once; the ten largest clones hold 29%. Ophthalmopathy patients had Clinical Activity Score at least 3, NOSPECS grade at least 4, duration under 3 months. Uncontrolled infection, other autoimmune disease, pregnancy or lactation led to exclusion. Diagnosing involved the use of clinical symptoms, serum thyroxine and TRAb, thyroid ultrasound and orbital computed tomography. This clonotype was observed at least ten times. The length of the CDR3 is 13 residues. The germline V and J ends were trimmed by 7 bases and 7 bases, with 17 bases remaining between them. The germline V gene has CDR1 DFQATT and CDR2 SNEGSKA (reference sequence).

The rearrangement links TRBV20-1 to TRBJ2-1; D is ambiguous. This receptor was taken from a woman aged 30 to 39 with Graves' ophthalmopathy. Material for sequencing was blood. The CDR3 region is CSGPAPTTNEQFF. CDR3 sequence (DNA): TGCAGTGGACCGGCCCCCACTACGAATGAGCAGTTCTTC.